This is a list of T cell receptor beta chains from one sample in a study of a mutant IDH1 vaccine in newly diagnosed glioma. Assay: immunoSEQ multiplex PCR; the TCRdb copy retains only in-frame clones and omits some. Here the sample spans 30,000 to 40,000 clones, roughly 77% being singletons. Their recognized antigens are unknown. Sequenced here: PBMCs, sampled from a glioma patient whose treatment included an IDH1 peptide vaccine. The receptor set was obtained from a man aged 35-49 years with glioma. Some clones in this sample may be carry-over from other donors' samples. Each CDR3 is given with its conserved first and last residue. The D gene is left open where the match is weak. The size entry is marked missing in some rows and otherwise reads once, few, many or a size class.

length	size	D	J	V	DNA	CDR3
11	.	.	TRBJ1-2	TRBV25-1	TGTGCCAGCAGTGTCGCCGCTGGCTACACCTTC	CASSVAAGYTF
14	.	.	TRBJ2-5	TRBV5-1	TGCGCCAGCAGCTTGGGGACCTTCGGGGGGACCCAGTACTTC	CASSLGTFGGTQYF
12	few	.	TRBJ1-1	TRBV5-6	TGTGCCAGCAGTTCTATGAACACTGAAGCTTTCTTT	CASSSMNTEAFF
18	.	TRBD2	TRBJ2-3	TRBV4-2	TGTGCCAGCAGCCATCCGGGACTAGCGGGGGCAGGCACAGATACGCAGTATTTT	CASSHPGLAGAGTDTQYF
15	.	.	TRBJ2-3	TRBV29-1	TGCAGCGTTGAAACGGATTCTGGGGCCACAGATACGCAGTATTTT	CSVETDSGATDTQYF
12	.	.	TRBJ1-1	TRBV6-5	TGTGCCAGCATCCTAAATGGCGGCAGAGCTTTCTTT	CASILNGGRAFF
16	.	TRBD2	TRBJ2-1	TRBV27	TGTGCCAGCATCTCTAGCGGGGCCCTATGGAGGAATGAGCAGTTCTTC	CASISSGALWRNEQFF
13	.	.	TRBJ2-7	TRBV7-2	TGTGCCAGCAGCTTAAGAGGGTCAGACGAGCAGTACTTC	CASSLRGSDEQYF
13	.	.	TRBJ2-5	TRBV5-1	TGCGCCAGCAGCTTGGGGCAGCAAGAGACCCAGTACTTC	CASSLGQQETQYF
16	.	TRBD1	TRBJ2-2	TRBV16	TGTGCCAGCAGCCAACGAGGGACAGGAGACACCGGGGAGCTGTTTTTT	CASSQRGTGDTGELFF
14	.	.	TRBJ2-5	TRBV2	TGTGCCAGCAGTGAAGACAGGGCGAGAGAGACCCAGTACTTC	CASSEDRARETQYF
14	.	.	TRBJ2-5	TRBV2	TGTGCCAGCAGTGAAATTTCTAAGGGAGAGACCCAGTACTTC	CASSEISKGETQYF
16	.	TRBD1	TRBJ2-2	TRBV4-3	TGCGCCAGCAGCCACCTGGGACAGGGGGTGGGCGGGGAGCTGTTTTTT	CASSHLGQGVGGELFF
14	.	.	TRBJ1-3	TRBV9	TGTGCCAGCAGCGTAGATTGGGGAGGAAACACCATATATTTT	CASSVDWGGNTIYF
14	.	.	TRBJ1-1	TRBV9	TGTGCCAGCAGCGTAGCTCCCGGGGCTGGTGAAGCTTTCTTT	CASSVAPGAGEAFF
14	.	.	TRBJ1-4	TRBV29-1	TGCAGCGCAGTGGGGGACGCAACTAATGAAAAACTGTTTTTT	CSAVGDATNEKLFF
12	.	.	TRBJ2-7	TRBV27	TGTGCCAGCAGTCCTTCAGGTTACGGGCAGTACTTC	CASSPSGYGQYF
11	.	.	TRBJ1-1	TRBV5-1	TGCGCCAGCAGTTCGGGGGGTGAAGCTTTCTTT	CASSSGGEAFF
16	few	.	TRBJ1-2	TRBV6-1	TGTGCCAGCAGTGGGAGGTGGCAGAATCTTTGGTATGGCTACACCTTC	CASSGRWQNLWYGYTF
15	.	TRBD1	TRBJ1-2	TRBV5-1	TGCGCCAGCAGCCAGGGACAGAACTTCGACTATGGCTACACCTTC	CASSQGQNFDYGYTF
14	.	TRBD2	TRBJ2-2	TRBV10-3	TGTGCCATTCGACTAGCGGGGGACACCGGGGAGCTGTTTTTT	CAIRLAGDTGELFF
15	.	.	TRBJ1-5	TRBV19	TGTGCCAGTAGTACAGGGACGTCTAGCAATCAGCCCCAGCATTTT	CASSTGTSSNQPQHF
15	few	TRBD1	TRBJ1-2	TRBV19	TGTGCCAGTAGTATTCCCTCGACAGGGAGCTATGGCTACACCTTC	CASSIPSTGSYGYTF
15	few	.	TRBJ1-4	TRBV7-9	TGTGCCAGCAGCTACCGGAACTCAGGGCACGAAAAACTGTTTTTT	CASSYRNSGHEKLFF
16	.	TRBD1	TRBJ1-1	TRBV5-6	TGTGCCAGCAGCCCCCGGGACAGGGGGCGATCCACTGAAGCTTTCTTT	CASSPRDRGRSTEAFF
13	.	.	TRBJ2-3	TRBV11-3	TGTGCCAGCAGTCGGCAGGCGGGAGATACGCAGTATTTT	CASSRQAGDTQYF
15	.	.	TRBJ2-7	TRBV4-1	TGCGCCAGCAGCCGACGCCTGGGACAACTACCCGAGCAGTACTTC	CASSRRLGQLPEQYF
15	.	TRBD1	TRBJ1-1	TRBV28	TGTGCCAGCAGTGCGACAGGGGCAAGGGGCACTGAAGCTTTCTTT	CASSATGARGTEAFF
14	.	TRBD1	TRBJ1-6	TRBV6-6	TGTGCCACCAAAGACAGGGGAGAAGATTCACCCCTCCACTTT	CATKDRGEDSPLHF
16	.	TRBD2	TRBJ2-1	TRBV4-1	TGCGCCAGCAGCCAAGGGCGGGGGGCCTCAGACAATGAGCAGTTCTTC	CASSQGRGASDNEQFF
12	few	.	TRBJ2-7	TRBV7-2	TGTGCCAGCAGCTTAAGCAGTTACGAGCAGTACTTC	CASSLSSYEQYF
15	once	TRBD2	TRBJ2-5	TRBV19	TGTGCCAGTAGTAGCCAAGCGGGGTCGCGAGAGACCCAGTACTTC	CASSSQAGSRETQYF
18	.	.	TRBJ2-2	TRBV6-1	TGTGCCAGCAGTGAATTTGTCGGGGATGCTCTAGGAACCGGGGAGCTGTTTTTT	CASSEFVGDALGTGELFF
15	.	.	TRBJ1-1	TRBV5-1	TGCGCCAGCAGCTTGGTGGGGACCCTGAACACTGAAGCTTTCTTT	CASSLVGTLNTEAFF
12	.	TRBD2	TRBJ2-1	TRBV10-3	TGTGCCATCAGTGTTGGGGGGGGTGAGCAGTTCTTC	CAISVGGGEQFF
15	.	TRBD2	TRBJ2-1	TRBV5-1	TGCGCCAGCAGCAACGGACTAGCGTTTGGGAGTGAGCAGTTCTTC	CASSNGLAFGSEQFF
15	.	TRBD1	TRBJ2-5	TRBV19	TGTGCCAGTAGTGTGACCGGGACAGGAGAAGAGACCCAGTACTTC	CASSVTGTGEETQYF
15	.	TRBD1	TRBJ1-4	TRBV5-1	TGCGCCAGCAGCTACGGGACAGGGGGTACGGAAAAACTGTTTTTT	CASSYGTGGTEKLFF
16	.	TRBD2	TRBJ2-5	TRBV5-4	TGTGCCAGCAGCTCCCGACTAGCGGGGGGGATTGAGACCCAGTACTTC	CASSSRLAGGIETQYF
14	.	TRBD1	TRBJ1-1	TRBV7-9	TGTGCCAGCAGCTCGACAGGGGGCTTTACTGAAGCTTTCTTT	CASSSTGGFTEAFF
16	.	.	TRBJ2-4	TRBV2	TGTGCCAGCAGGAACGGCGTGACCCTAGCCAAAAACATTCAGTACTTC	CASRNGVTLAKNIQYF
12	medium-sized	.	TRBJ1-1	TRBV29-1	TGCAGCGTTGGGGGAGCCTACACTGAAGCTTTCTTT	CSVGGAYTEAFF
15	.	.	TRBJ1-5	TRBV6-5	TGTGCCAGCAGTTTTTCAACAGGGAGCAATCAGCCCCAGCATTTT	CASSFSTGSNQPQHF
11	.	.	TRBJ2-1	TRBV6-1	TGTGCCAGCGCGCGAGCGAATGAGCAGTTCTTC	CASARANEQFF
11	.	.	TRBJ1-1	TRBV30	TGTGCCTGGAGTTTAGGGGGGAAAGCTTTCTTT	CAWSLGGKAFF
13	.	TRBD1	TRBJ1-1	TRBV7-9	TGTGCCAGCAGCTCTTCGGGACAGGCCAAAGCTTTCTTT	CASSSSGQAKAFF
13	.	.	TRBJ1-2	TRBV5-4	TGTGCCAGCAGCTGGGACCGCCCAGGAGGCTACACCTTC	CASSWDRPGGYTF
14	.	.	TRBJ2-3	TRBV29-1	TGCAGCGTTGGGAGTCGTTCTAGCACAGATACGCAGTATTTT	CSVGSRSSTDTQYF
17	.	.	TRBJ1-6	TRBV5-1	TGCGCCAGCAGCTTGGTGGTGGCCGGGGGCAGAAATTCACCCCTCCACTTT	CASSLVVAGGRNSPLHF
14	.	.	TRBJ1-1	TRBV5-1	TGCGCCAGCAGCTTGGTCAGGGGTGGGACTGAAGCTTTCTTT	CASSLVRGGTEAFF
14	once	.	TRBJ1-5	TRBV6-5	TGTGCCAGCAGTTACGCAAGGGGCAATCAGCCCCAGCATTTT	CASSYARGNQPQHF
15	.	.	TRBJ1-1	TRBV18	TGTGCCAGCTCACCACAGACTACAGCGAACACTGAAGCTTTCTTT	CASSPQTTANTEAFF
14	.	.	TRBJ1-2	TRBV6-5	TGTGCCAGCAGTCAAACCCTACTCAGGGCTGGCTACACCTTC	CASSQTLLRAGYTF
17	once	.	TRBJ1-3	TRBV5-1	TGCGCCAGCAGCCTGGAACCCGACCTCTACTCTGGAAACACCATATATTTT	CASSLEPDLYSGNTIYF
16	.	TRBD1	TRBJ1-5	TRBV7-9	TGTGCCAGCAGCCCCTTGTGGGACAGGGGCAATCAGCCCCAGCATTTT	CASSPLWDRGNQPQHF
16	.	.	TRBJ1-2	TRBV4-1	TGCGCCAGCAGCCAACCCGTTCAGACAGTTCACTATGGCTACACCTTC	CASSQPVQTVHYGYTF
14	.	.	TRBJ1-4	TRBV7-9	TGTGCCAGCAGCTTGGGGGGCAGGAATGAAAAACTGTTTTTT	CASSLGGRNEKLFF
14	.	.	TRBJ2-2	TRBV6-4	TGTGCCAGCAGTCCCGACGGAGCTACCGGGGAGCTGTTTTTT	CASSPDGATGELFF
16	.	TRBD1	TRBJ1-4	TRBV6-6	TGTGCCAGCAGTTCACCGGGACAGGGACATAATGAAAAACTGTTTTTT	CASSSPGQGHNEKLFF